This TCR beta chain comes out of a study of response to subunit inactivated influenza vaccine. The study, taken as a whole, reports: There was a suggestion from the authors that each seasonal influenza vaccination recruits few new T cells.

TCRdb recomputed calls from the RT-PCR reads with MiXCR, one row per CDR3 protein. The data contain about 780,000 distinct CDR3 sequences, around a sixth of them singletons. This CDR3 region has 15 residues. CDR1 is SQVTM, CDR2 ANQGSEA, per germline. A single count supports this clonotype. The antigen remains unidentified. A much more abundant neighbour one base away suggests this may be a read error. The rearrangement links TRBV29-1 to TRBJ2-1; 7 bases are shared with TRBD2. The sequence came from a man aged 50 to 60 who received an inactivated influenza vaccine. The material was PBMCs from blood, obtained less than 6 days after vaccination. CDR3 nucleotide sequence: TGCAGCGTTGAAGATTCTAGCGGCTCCTACAATGAGCAGTGCTTC. It encodes CSVEDSSGSYNEQCF.